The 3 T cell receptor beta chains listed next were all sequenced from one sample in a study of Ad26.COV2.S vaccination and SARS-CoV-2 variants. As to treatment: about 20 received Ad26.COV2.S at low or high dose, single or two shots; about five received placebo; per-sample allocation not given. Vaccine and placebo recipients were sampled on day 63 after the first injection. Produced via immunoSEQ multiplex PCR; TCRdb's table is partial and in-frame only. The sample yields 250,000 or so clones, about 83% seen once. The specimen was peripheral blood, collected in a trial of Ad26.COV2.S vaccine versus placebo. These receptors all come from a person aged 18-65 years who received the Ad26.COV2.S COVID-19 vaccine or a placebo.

CDR3 protein: CASSQSGTGAGEQYF. CDR3 bases: TGCGCCAGCAGCCAGTCCGGGACAGGGGCTGGCGAGCAGTACTTC. This rearrangement joins TRBV4-1 to TRBJ2-7; TRBD1 aligns across 10 bases. Germline assignment: CDR1 MGHRA and CDR2 YSYEKL. The trim removed 3 bases at V and 6 bases at J, leaving 8 bases unmatched. The CDR3 has 15 amino acids.

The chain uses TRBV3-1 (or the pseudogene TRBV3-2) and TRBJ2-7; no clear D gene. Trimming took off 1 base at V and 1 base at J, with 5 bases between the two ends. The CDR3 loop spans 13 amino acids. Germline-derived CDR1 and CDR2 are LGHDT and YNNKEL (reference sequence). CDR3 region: CASSQVTSYEQYF. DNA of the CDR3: TGTGCCAGCAGCCAAGTGACATCCTACGAGCAGTACTTC.

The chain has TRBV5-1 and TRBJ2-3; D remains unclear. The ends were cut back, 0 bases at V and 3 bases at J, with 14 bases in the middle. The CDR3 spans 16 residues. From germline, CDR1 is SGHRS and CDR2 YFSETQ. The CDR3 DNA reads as TGCGCCAGCAGCTTGGAGGCTTACACAGAGACAGATACGCAGTATTTT. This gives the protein CASSLEAYTETDTQYF.